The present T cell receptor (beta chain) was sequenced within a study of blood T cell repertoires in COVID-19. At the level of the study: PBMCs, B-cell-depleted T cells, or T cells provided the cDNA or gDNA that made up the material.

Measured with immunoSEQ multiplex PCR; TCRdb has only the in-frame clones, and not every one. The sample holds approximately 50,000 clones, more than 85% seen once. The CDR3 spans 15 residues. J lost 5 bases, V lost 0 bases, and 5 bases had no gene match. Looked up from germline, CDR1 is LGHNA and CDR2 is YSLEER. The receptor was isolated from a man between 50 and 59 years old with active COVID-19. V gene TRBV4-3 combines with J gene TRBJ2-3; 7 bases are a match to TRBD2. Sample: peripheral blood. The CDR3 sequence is CASSQDGGGVDTQYF. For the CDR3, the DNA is TGCGCCAGCAGCCAAGATGGGGGGGGAGTAGATACGCAGTATTTT.